This T cell receptor (beta chain) appears in the sequencing data of a study of blood T cell repertoires in COVID-19 (dated by TCRdb to the early 2020s). Regarding the research as a whole: Samples covering the acute and convalescent phases of COVID-19 were provided by collaborators in the United States, Italy and Spain. The material from the prospective study consisted of cDNA or gDNA derived from T cells, B-cell-depleted T cells, or PBMCs. The dataset comprised deeply sampled blood TCRbeta repertoires from subjects exposed to, actively infected with, or recovered from COVID-19. The repertoires were made available in a free public database intended to serve as a resource for research on the immune response to SARS-CoV-2. The samples were drawn from the first 160 participants of the ongoing ImmuneRACE study and from more than 1,000 subjects provided by 6 global collaborators. The sample metadata nearly always contained a de-identified subject ID, COVID-19 status, age in years and sex. HLA class I and class II types, where available, came from metadata supplied by the sample provider rather than from assay-based typing.

Beyond this particular receptor, the publication reports: The amount of clinical and demographic metadata varied by source and participant and was provided uncurated.

Each collaborating institution followed its own protocols to collect whole blood in K2EDTA tubes. For TCRbeta analysis, collaborator samples were shipped as frozen whole blood, as isolated PBMCs, or as DNA extracted from either sample type. Germline trimming amounts to 6 bases on V and 3 bases on J, with 6 as the count of junction bases outside the gene matches. Per the germline V gene, MDHEN is the CDR1 and SYDVKM is the CDR2. The CDR3, from cysteine to phenylalanine, totals 14 residues. Just CDR3 DNA is preserved here, 42 bases in frame from base 1. Details on this clone: Its target antigen remains unknown. The sample holds no much larger clone one base away, and base qualities are not on file. Other DNA sequences from this sample encode an identical CDR3 as well.

The immunoSEQ Assay, a bias-controlled multiplex PCR, was used to amplify TCRbeta CDR3 regions from genomic DNA. The original methods were these. Nucleated cell counts per sample were estimated from amplification of reference gene primers within the assay. To quantify the absolute abundance of each unique TCRbeta CDR3 rearrangement, sequence reads were collapsed and filtered. Productive Simpson clonality was computed per sample as the square root of Simpson's diversity index over productive rearrangements. The table comes from immuneACCESS by way of TCRdb, which keeps in-frame sequences with V and J called. Part of the clones is missing from these tables; in studies checked, under half for an unresolved V gene and the rest for unknown reasons. V and J calls and clone size are given by that table; D and trimming were obtained from the DNA. This sample is represented by about 300,000 clones; roughly 83% of them were singletons. In total, the top ten clones hold 1.5% to 2% of the sample.

Sequencing was carried out using peripheral blood. The chain is assembled from TRBV28 and TRBJ2-3, with 7 bases matching TRBD2. The sequence was obtained from a woman aged 45-65 years with acute or convalescent COVID-19. The DNA sequence reads TGTGCCAGCAGCCTGGGAGGGGTGACAGATACGCAGTATTTT. It specifies CASSLGGVTDTQYF.